Below are 12 T cell receptor beta chains sequenced from a single sample in a study of CD8+ T cells in alopecia areata. Treatment in this sample: oral pan-JAK inhibitor, 5-10 mg twice daily. RNA, once extracted, was reverse transcribed into cDNA for use as the sequencing template. Profiling relied on immunoSEQ multiplex PCR, and the TCRdb table lists in-frame clones only, not all of them. The sample includes around 200,000 clones, roughly three fifths of them seen just once. The sequences come from CD8+ T cells sorted from blood, collected at week 24, from a patient treated with tofacitinib. These TCRs come from a human donor with alopecia areata.

The chain employs TRBV6-5 and TRBJ1-1, with D hard to call. Per germline, CDR1 MNHEY and CDR2 SVGAGI. Trimming shortened V by 4 bases and J by 6 bases, and 6 bases separated the two germline ends. This CDR3 is 11 amino acids long. This CDR3 is CASSFGAEAFF. The CDR3, as DNA: TGTGCCAGCAGTTTTGGGGCTGAAGCTTTCTTT.

The chain links TRBV30 to TRBJ2-3, with 8 bases identical to TRBD1. With 2 bases clipped from V and 5 bases from J, the junction kept 6 bases outside the gene matches. The CDR3 length is 14 residues. Germline values: CDR1 GTSNPN, CDR2 SVGIG (reference sequence). The CDR3 DNA reads as TGTGCCTGGAGTACTGGACAGGGCGGAGATACGCAGTATTTT. Translating gives CAWSTGQGGDTQYF.

The chain employs TRBV7-9 and TRBJ2-3; 11 bases fit TRBD2. This CDR3 is built from 17 residues. V shed 3 bases and J 0 bases; nucleotides not matched to a gene: 5. Germline CDR1 SEHNR, CDR2 FQNEAQ (reference sequence). The CDR3 DNA reads TGTGCCAGCAGCTTTCCACTAGCGGGGGCTAGCACAGATACGCAGTATTTT. It is translated as CASSFPLAGASTDTQYF.

This clone was counted a few times. The chain employs TRBV7-9 and TRBJ2-3, with unresolved D. With 8 bases removed from V and 3 bases from J, the gap between germline ends came to 6 bases. CDR1 is SEHNR and CDR2 is FQNEAQ in the germline V gene (reference sequence). The CDR3 has 11 residues. CDR3: CASLRTDTQYF. CDR3 nucleotide sequence: TGTGCCAGCCTTCGTACAGATACGCAGTATTTT.

The rearrangement uses TRBV19 and TRBJ1-2, with D maybe TRBD1 (6 bases). V shed 7 bases and J shed 0 bases, with 21 bases lying between them. The CDR3 has 17 amino acids. CDR1 is LNHDA, CDR2 SQIVND, per germline (reference sequence). CDR3 sequence (DNA): TGTGCCAGTATTCAACCCCTCCGGACAGCACCTAACTATGGCTACACCTTC. This translates into CASIQPLRTAPNYGYTF.

The J gene is TRBJ2-1, the V gene TRBV6-1; 12 bases agree with TRBD2. Trimming at V came to 4 bases and at J to 2 bases, leaving 3 bases not matched to a gene. Per the germline V gene, CDR1 is MNHNS and CDR2 is SASEGT. This CDR3 contains 16 residues. The CDR3 region is CASSARTSGAYNEQFF. The CDR3, as DNA: TGTGCCAGCAGTGCTCGGACTAGCGGGGCCTACAATGAGCAGTTCTTC.

This clone has just a few counts. The chain carries TRBV29-1 and TRBJ2-2, with a weak D call TRBD2 (5 bases). The CDR3 is 14 amino acids. Between the trimmed V and J ends, which lost 4 bases and 6 bases, there was a span of 15 bases. Germline assignment: CDR1 SQVTM and CDR2 ANQGSEA. CDR3 region: CSVVGTGRAGELFF. As DNA, the CDR3 is TGCAGCGTTGTTGGTACGGGAAGGGCCGGGGAGCTGTTTTTT.

This clone was detected only once. The chain employs TRBV5-1 and TRBJ2-3; D gene ambiguous. The CDR3 runs to 15 residues. CDR1 is SGHRS, CDR2 YFSETQ, per germline. V was shortened by 3 bases and J by 0 bases, with 11 bases between the two germline ends. CDR3 in DNA: TGCGCCAGCAGCTCTGGATCGACGAGCACAGATACGCAGTATTTT. Translating it yields CASSSGSTSTDTQYF.

This clone was seen just once. One junction end disagrees with the germline gene, perhaps due to a read error. The chain uses TRBV11-2 and TRBJ2-1; D is undetermined. The germline CDR1 and CDR2 sequences are SGHAT and FQNNGV. This CDR3 contains 10 residues. The CDR3 DNA follows: TGTGCCAGCAGCTTCGATGAACAGTTCTTC. This encodes CASSFDEQFF.

The chain employs TRBV15 and TRBJ2-3; D is unclear. V was trimmed by 0 bases and J by 4 bases, leaving 8 bases between them. This CDR3 is built from 14 residues. Germline CDR1 is LNHNV and CDR2 is YYDKDF (reference sequence). The CDR3, as DNA: TGTGCCACCAGCAGAGAAAGGGTTGCAGATACGCAGTATTTT. Translating it yields CATSRERVADTQYF.

The chain recombines TRBV28 with TRBJ2-2; D gene uncertain. Trimming pared 6 bases from V and 3 bases from J, leaving 8 bases between. The CDR3 loop spans 13 amino acids. Germline loops: CDR1 MDHEN, CDR2 SYDVKM. The CDR3 DNA is TGTGCCAGCAGGTTGACTTACACCGGGGAGCTGTTTTTT. Its translation: CASRLTYTGELFF.

The chain has TRBV7-9 and TRBJ2-3; D not certain. CDR1 SEHNR and CDR2 FQNEAQ come from the germline V gene (reference sequence). The CDR3 consists of 11 residues. The V end lost 7 bases, the J end lost 6 bases, and 8 bases lay between the germline ends. The CDR3 DNA follows: TGTGCCAGCAACCCCCGGGATACGCAGTATTTT. Translating it yields CASNPRDTQYF.